Listed below are T cell receptor beta chains from one sample, sequenced in a study of technical replicates of blood from several donors. TCRdb keeps only in-frame clones here, not all; method: immunoSEQ multiplex PCR. This table holds about 70,000 clones, approximately 94% found once. The specimen was T cells isolated from PBMCs. The receptors were sampled from a human donor in good health. Both conserved end residues are trimmed from each CDR3.

v_gene	j_gene	CDR3aa
TRBV5-1	TRBJ2-4	ASSLTENIQY
TRBV14	TRBJ1-2	ASSQNRNYGYT
TRBV28	TRBJ2-7	ASSLDPGSYEQY
TRBV5-6	TRBJ2-7	ASSRGDDYYEQY
TRBV7-7	TRBJ2-1	ASSLGLAGEQF
TRBV27	TRBJ2-7	ASSYGTNRYEQY
TRBV25-1	TRBJ2-3	ASSEYRGLAGGDTQY
TRBV28	TRBJ1-1	ASSLPGQLNTEAF
TRBV4-2	TRBJ2-7	ASSQVGGMVGQGAYEQY
TRBV5-1	TRBJ1-1	ASNPKDRDTEAF
TRBV29-1	TRBJ2-3	SVSVTGSTDTQY
TRBV2	TRBJ2-3	ASNGASGASTDTQY
TRBV14	TRBJ2-7	ASSQGGVNEQY
TRBV6-5	TRBJ1-3	ASSYATGTGNTIY
TRBV27	TRBJ2-7	ASSFSGGYEQY
TRBV9	TRBJ1-5	ASSPTGTVVGNQPQH
TRBV27	TRBJ2-3	ASSRGLAGGLTDTQY
TRBV28	TRBJ2-1	ASSLISIEQF
TRBV5-1	TRBJ1-3	ASSLVGGFSSGNTIY
TRBV4-3	TRBJ1-5	ASSQEGNSNQPQH
TRBV28	TRBJ1-5	ASSSTGRRQPQH
TRBV25-1	TRBJ1-5	ASSDQGRQPQH
TRBV7-6	TRBJ1-4	ASSLAGGPNEKLF
TRBV5-1	TRBJ2-7	ASSGGSDEWSRWYEQY
TRBV12-1	TRBJ1-4	ASSSKDGTAPVEKLF
TRBV2	TRBJ2-2	ASSDFLGQAAGELF
TRBV29-1	TRBJ2-2	SVEGTEVNTGELF
TRBV19	TRBJ1-5	ASSIERGSNQPQH
TRBV4-1	TRBJ2-7	ASSQDGQGKLYEQY
TRBV12-5	TRBJ2-2	ASGQGTGELF
TRBV5-6	TRBJ1-5	ASSLFGQPQH
TRBV7-2	TRBJ2-7	ASSLDGLIQQY
TRBV19	TRBJ2-6	ATDSSGANVLT
TRBV7-3	TRBJ1-2	ASSRQAGYGYT